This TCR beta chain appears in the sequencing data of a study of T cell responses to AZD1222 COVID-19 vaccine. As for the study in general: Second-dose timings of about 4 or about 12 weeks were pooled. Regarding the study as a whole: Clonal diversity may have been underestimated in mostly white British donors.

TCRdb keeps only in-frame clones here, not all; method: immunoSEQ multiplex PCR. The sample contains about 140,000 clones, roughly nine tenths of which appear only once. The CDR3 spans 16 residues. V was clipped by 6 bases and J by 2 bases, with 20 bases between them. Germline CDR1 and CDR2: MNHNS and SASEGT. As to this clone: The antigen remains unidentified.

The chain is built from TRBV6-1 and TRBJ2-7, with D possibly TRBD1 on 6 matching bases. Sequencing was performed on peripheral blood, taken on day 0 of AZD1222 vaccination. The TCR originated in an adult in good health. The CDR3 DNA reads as TGTGCCAGCAGGGAACTAGAGGGGACACTGCCCTACGAGCAGTACTTC. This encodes CASRELEGTLPYEQYF.